The entry that follows covers one TCR beta chain sequence. PCR was performed using 60 Vbeta and 13 Jbeta primers. TCRdb keeps only in-frame clones here, not all; method: immunoSEQ multiplex PCR. The table records about 130,000 clones, 75% to 90% of them present only once. This sample is part of a study of cytomegalovirus exposure and HLA in healthy donors. This TCR was sampled from a woman aged 35 to 49 in good health and CMV-seronegative. The sample comprised PBMCs.

CDR3 DNA: TGTGCCAGCAGCTCCTGGGACAGGGGGAACACTGAAGCTTTCTTT. Protein product: CASSSWDRGNTEAFF. The chain couples TRBV13 to TRBJ1-1; 10 bases match TRBD1. Trimming removed 4 bases from V and 1 base from J; junction bases left unmatched: 3. Per the germline V gene, CDR1 is PRHDT and CDR2 is FYEKMQ (reference sequence). The CDR3 extends over 15 amino acids.